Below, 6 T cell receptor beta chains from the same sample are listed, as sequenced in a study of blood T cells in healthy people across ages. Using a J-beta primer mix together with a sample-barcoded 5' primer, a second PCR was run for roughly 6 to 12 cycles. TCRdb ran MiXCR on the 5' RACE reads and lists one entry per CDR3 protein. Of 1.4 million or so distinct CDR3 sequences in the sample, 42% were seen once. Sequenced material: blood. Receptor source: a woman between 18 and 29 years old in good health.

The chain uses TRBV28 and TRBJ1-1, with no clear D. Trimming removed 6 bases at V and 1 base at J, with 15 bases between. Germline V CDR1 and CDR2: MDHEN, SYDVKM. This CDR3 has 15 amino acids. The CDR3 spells CASSLPTDGNTEAFF. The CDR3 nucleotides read TGTGCCAGCAGCCTACCCACTGACGGGAACACTGAAGCTTTCTTT.

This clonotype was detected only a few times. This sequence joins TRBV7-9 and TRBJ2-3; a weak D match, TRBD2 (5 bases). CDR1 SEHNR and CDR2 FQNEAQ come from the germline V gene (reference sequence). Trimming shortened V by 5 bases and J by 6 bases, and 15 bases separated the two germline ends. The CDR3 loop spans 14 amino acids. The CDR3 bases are TGTGCCAGCAGCCCCGGGATCCTACGGGATACGCAGTATTTT. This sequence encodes CASSPGILRDTQYF.

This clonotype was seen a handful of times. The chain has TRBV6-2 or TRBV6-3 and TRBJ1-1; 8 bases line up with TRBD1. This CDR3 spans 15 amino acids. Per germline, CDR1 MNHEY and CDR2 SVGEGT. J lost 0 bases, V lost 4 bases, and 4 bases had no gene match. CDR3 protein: CASSFQGAMNTEAFF. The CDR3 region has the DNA TGTGCCAGCAGTTTCCAGGGGGCAATGAACACTGAAGCTTTCTTT.

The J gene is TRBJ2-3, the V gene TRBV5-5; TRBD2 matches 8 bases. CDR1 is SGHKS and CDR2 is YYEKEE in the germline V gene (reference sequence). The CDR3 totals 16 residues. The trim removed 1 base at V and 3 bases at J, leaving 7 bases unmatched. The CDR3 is CASSLKGSGSTDTQYF. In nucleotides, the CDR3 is TGTGCCAGCAGCTTGAAAGGGAGCGGGAGTACAGATACGCAGTATTTT. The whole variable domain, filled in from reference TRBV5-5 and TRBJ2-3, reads DAGVTQSPTHLIKTRGQQVTLRCSPISGHKSVSWYQQVLGQGPQFIFQYYEKEERGRGNFPDRFSARQFPNYSSELNVNALLLGDSALYLCASSLKGSGSTDTQYFGPGTRLTVL.

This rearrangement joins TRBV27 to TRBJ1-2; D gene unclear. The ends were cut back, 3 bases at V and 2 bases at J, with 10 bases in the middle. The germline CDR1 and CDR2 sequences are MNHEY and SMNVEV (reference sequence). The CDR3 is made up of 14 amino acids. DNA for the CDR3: TGTGCCAGCAGTTTCTTGGGGATAAACTATGGCTACACCTTC. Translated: CASSFLGINYGYTF.

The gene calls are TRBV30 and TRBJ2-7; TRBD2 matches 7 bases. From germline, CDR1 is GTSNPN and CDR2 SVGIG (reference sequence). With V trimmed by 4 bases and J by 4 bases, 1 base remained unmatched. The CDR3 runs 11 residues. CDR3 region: CAWTSGYEQYF. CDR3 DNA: TGTGCCTGGACTAGCGGATACGAGCAGTACTTC.